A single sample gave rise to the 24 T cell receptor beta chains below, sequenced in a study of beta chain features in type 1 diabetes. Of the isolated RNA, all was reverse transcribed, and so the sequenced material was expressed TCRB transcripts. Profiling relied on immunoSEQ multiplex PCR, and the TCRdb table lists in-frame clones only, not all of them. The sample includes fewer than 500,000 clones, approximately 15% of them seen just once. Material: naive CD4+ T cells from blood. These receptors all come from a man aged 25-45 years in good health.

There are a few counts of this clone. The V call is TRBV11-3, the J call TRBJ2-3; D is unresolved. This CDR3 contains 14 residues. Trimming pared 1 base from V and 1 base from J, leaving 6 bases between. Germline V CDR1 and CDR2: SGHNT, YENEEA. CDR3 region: CASSLGRRTDTQYF. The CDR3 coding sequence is TGTGCCAGCAGCTTAGGACGGCGCACAGATACGCAGTATTTT.

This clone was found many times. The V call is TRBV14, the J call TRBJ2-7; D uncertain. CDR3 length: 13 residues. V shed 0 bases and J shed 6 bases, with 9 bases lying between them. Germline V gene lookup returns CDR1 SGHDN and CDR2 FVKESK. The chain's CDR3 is CASSQDGWAEQYF. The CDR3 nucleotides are TGTGCCAGCAGCCAAGATGGTTGGGCCGAGCAGTACTTC.

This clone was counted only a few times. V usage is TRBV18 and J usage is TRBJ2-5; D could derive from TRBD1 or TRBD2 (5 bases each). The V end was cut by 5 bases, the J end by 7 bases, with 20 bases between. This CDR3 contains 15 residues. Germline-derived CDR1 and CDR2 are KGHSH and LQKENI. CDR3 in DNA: TGTGCCAGCTCAACAGGACTGGACCCCGCAAGGACCCAGTACTTC. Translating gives CASSTGLDPARTQYF.

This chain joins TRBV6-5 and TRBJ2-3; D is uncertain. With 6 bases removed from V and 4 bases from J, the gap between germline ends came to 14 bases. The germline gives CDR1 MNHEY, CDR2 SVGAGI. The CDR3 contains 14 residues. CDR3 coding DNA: TGTGCCAGCAGCTACACCAACCGGGCAGATACGCAGTATTTT. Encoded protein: CASSYTNRADTQYF.

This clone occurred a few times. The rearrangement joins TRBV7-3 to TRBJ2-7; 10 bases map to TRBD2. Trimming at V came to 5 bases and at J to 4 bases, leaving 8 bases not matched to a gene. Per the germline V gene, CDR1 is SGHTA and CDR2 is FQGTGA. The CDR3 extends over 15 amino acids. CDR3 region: CASSPSSGSGYEQYV. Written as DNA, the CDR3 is TGTGCCAGCAGCCCTTCTAGCGGGAGCGGATACGAGCAGTACGTC.

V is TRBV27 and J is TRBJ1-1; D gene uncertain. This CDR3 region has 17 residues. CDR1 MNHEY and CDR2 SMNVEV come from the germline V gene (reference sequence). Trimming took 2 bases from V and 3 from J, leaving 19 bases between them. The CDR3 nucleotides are TGTGCCAGCAGTTTAATCCCCCCGAGATTAGGGTACACTGAAGCTTTCTTT. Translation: CASSLIPPRLGYTEAFF.

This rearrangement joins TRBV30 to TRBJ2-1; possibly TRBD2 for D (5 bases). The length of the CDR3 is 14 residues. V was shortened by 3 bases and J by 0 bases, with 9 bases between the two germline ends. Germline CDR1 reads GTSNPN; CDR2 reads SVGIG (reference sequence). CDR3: CAWRPGSSYNEQFF. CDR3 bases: TGTGCCTGGAGGCCGGGGAGCTCCTACAATGAGCAGTTCTTC.

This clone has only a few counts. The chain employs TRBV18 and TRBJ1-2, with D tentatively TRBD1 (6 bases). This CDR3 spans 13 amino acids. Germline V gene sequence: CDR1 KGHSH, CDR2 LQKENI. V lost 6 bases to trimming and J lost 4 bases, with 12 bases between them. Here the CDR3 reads CASSQGGTYGYTF. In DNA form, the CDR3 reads TGTGCCAGCTCTCAAGGGGGGACCTATGGCTACACCTTC.

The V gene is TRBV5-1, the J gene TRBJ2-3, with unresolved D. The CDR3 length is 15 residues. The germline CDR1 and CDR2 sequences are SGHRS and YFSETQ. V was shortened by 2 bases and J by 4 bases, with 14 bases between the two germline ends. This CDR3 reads CASSFSGTQADTQYF. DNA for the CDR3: TGCGCCAGCAGCTTTAGTGGCACGCAGGCAGATACGCAGTATTTT.

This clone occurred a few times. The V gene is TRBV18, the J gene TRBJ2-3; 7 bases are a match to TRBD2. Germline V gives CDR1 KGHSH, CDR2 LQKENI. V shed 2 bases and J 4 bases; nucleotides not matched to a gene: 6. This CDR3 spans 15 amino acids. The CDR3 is CASSPNAGAADTQYF. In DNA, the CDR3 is TGTGCCAGCTCACCAAACGCGGGAGCTGCAGATACGCAGTATTTT.

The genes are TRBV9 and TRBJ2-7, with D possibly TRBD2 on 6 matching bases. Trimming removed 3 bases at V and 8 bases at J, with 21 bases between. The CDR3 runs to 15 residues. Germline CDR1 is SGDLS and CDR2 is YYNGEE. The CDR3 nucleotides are TGTGCCAGCAGCGCCGGGGACTCCCCGTGGGAGAAGCAGTACTTC. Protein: CASSAGDSPWEKQYF.

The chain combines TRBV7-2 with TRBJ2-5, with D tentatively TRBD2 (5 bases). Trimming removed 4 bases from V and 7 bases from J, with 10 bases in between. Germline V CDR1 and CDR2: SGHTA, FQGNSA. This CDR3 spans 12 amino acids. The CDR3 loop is CASSWMGATQYF. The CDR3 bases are TGTGCCAGCAGCTGGATGGGAGCGACCCAGTACTTC.

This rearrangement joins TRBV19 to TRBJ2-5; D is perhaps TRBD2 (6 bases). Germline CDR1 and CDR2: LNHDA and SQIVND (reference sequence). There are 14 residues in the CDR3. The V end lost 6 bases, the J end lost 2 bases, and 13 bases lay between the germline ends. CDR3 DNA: TGTGCCAGTAGGAGTACGGCGGGGCAAGAGACCCAGTACTTC. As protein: CASRSTAGQETQYF.

CDR3 in amino acids: CASSFNRGGRRIIDNEQFF. The CDR3, as DNA: TGTGCCAGCAGCTTTAACCGGGGCGGGAGGCGTATTATCGACAATGAGCAGTTCTTC. V usage is TRBV7-9 and J usage is TRBJ2-1, with TRBD2 identical over 8 bases. Germline trimming cut 3 bases from V and 5 bases from J; bases unmatched to any gene: 18. The CDR3 contains 19 residues. The germline CDR1 and CDR2 sequences are SEHNR and FQNEAQ (reference sequence).

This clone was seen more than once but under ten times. The CDR3 DNA reads as TGTGCCAGCAGCCAACGGACTTATAACGAGCAGTACTTC. Its protein product is CASSQRTYNEQYF. This chain joins TRBV13 and TRBJ2-7, with D maybe TRBD2 (5 bases). Germline V CDR1 and CDR2: PRHDT, FYEKMQ (reference sequence). This CDR3 has 13 amino acids. V was cut by 5 bases and J by 5 bases, with 13 bases left in between.

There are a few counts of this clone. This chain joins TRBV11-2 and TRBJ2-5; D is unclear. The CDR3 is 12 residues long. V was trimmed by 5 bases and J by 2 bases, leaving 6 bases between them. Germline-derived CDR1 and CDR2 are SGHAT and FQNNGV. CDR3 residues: CASSQAQETQYF. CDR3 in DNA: TGTGCCAGCAGCCAAGCGCAAGAGACCCAGTACTTC.

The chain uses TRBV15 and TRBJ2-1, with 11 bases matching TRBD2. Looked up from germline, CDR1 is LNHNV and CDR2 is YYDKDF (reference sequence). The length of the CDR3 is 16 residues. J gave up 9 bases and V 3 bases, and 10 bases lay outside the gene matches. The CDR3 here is CATSSGTSGTAGEQFF. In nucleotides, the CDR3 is TGTGCCACCAGCAGCGGGACTAGCGGAACAGCGGGTGAGCAGTTCTTC.

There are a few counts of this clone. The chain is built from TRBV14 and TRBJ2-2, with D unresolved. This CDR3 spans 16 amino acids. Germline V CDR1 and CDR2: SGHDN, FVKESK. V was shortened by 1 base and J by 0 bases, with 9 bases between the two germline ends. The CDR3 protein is CASSQGGSSNTGELFF. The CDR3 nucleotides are TGTGCCAGCAGCCAAGGCGGCTCGTCGAACACCGGGGAGCTGTTTTTT.

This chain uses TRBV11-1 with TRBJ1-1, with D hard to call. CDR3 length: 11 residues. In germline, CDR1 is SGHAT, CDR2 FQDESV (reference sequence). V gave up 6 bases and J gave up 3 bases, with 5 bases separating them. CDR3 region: CASSRDTEAFF. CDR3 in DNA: TGTGCCAGCAGTAGGGACACTGAAGCTTTCTTT.

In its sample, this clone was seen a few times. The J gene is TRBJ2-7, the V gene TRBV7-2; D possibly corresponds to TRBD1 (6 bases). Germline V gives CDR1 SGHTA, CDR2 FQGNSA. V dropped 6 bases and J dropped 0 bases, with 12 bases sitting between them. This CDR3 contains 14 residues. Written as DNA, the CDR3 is TGTGCCAGCAGTTCGGGACAACTCTCCTACGAGCAGTACTTC. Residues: CASSSGQLSYEQYF.

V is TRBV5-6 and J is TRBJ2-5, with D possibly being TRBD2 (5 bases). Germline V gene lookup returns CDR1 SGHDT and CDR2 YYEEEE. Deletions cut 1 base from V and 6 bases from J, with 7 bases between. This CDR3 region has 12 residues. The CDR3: CASSLTGKTQYF. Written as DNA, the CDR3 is TGTGCCAGCAGCTTGACCGGGAAGACCCAGTACTTC.

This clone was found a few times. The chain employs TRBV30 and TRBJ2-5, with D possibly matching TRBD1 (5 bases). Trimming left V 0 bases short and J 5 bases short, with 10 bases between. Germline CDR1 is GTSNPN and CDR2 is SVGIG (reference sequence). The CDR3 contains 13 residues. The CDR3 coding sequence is TGTGCCTGGAGTGTACTCTGGGGCGAGACCCAGTACTTC. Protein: CAWSVLWGETQYF.

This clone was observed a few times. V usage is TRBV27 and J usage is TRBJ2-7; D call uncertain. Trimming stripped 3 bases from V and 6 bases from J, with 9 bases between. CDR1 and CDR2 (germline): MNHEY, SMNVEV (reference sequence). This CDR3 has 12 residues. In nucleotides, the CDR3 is TGTGCCAGCAGTTTCCCCGCCGGCGAGCAGTACTTC. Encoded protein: CASSFPAGEQYF.

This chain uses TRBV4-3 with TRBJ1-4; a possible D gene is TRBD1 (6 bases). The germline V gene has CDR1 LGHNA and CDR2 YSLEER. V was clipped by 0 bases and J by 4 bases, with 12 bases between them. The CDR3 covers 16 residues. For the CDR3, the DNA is TGCGCCAGCAGCCAAGAACGTCACAGGGTTAATGAAAAACTGTTTTTT. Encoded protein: CASSQERHRVNEKLFF.